This T cell receptor beta chain originates from a study of OX40 agonist ivuxolimab in advanced cancers. Study-wide context: The patients got ivuxolimab, which is an agonistic anti-OX40 (CD134) antibody. Study findings and constraints: Blood T cells, both CD4+ and CD8+, expanded clonally by week 6 at 0.1 to 3.0 mg/kg.

Sequenced by immunoSEQ multiplex PCR; TCRdb stores in-frame clones only, minus some. The sample consists of over 65,000 clones, roughly 90% of them appearing once. Excluded were patients having autoimmune disease history or systemic immunosuppression. The CDR3 totals 19 residues. The ends were cut back, 0 bases at V and 3 bases at J, with 18 bases in the middle. Germline assignment: CDR1 LNHDA and CDR2 SQIVND (reference sequence). In regard to this clone: The antigen is not known.

The sequence came from an adult with an advanced solid tumor such as melanoma, head and neck, liver or kidney cancer. J is TRBJ2-6 and V is TRBV19; D perhaps matches TRBD1 (6 bases). Here the sequenced sample was CD4+ or CD8+ T cells sorted from blood, taken in a trial of the OX40 agonist ivuxolimab. CDR3 amino acids: CASSIDLGPQGRGANVLTF. CDR3 in DNA: TGTGCCAGTAGTATAGACCTAGGTCCACAGGGTCGTGGGGCCAACGTCCTGACTTTC.